The clone carrying this TCR beta chain was observed a single time. Antigen unknown. The data were taken from a study of a mutant IDH1 vaccine in newly diagnosed glioma. Overall study: There were roughly 62% males and around 38% females among treated patients, whose mean age was approximately 40 years. Study conclusions and caveats: There were vaccine-induced immune responses in 90% to 95% of the patients.

Stated time point: baseline, week 1 (first vaccination visit). Specified treatment: pre-vaccination baseline after standard-of-care therapy. This CDR3 has 12 residues. Deletions cut 11 bases from V and 4 bases from J, with 14 bases between. CDR1 and CDR2 from the germline V gene are MNHNY and SVGAGI (reference sequence). Only in-frame clones appear in the TCRdb table, and some are missing; sequencing was by immunoSEQ multiplex PCR. Among about 88,000 clones listed, over 75% were seen once. This chain joins TRBV6-6 and TRBJ2-5, with no clear D. The sequence came from a middle-aged man with glioma. Some clones in this sample may be carry-over from other donors' samples. This material consisted of PBMCs, taken from a glioma patient treated with radiotherapy, temozolomide or both. CDR3 sequence reads: CASTGLGETQYF. Written as DNA, the CDR3 is TGTGCCTCAACTGGCCTGGGAGAGACCCAGTACTTC.